A single T cell receptor beta chain is shown here with its context. The sample holds one count of this clone. The antigen this receptor binds is unknown. Within one base of it there is no much larger clone, and no base qualities were kept. The library was prepared using the immunoSEQ multiplex PCR assay. Entries here come from immuneACCESS through TCRdb and include only in-frame sequences with V and J called. Some clones fail to appear in such tables; in the studies checked, an unresolved V gene covers under half of the shortfall, and the cause of the remainder is unknown. The table for this sample lists 75,000 to 90,000 clones; approximately 90% of them were counted only once. The ten biggest clones cover 0.2% to 0.25% of the sample. This entry is derived from a study of T cell changes during pregnancy in multiple sclerosis (dated by TCRdb to the late 2010s). Regarding the research as a whole: Changes in the T cell repertoire over the course of pregnancy were examined in this study in women with multiple sclerosis.

Germline trimming: 8 bases from V, 4 bases from J; junction bases outside gene matches: 8. From the cysteine up to the phenylalanine, the CDR3 has a length of 14 residues. Just CDR3 DNA is preserved here, 42 bases in frame from base 1. The germline V gene gives CDR1 as MRHNA and CDR2 as SNTAGT. This specimen consisted of CD4+ T cells from peripheral blood mononuclear cells, obtained before pregnancy. The TCR was taken from a female donor with multiple sclerosis, enrolled in a pregnancy study. Here the chain combines TRBV6-4 and TRBJ1-3; TRBD1 fits 7 bases in the junction. The nucleotide sequence reads TGTGCCAGCCGCGACAGGGTTTGGGGAAACACCATATATTTT. This encodes CASRDRVWGNTIYF.